This passage covers 4 T cell receptor beta chains from one sample sequenced in a study of cytomegalovirus exposure and HLA in healthy donors. The PCR contained 60 Vbeta and 13 Jbeta primers. The data were produced by immunoSEQ multiplex PCR, yet TCRdb's version contains in-frame clones alone and is incomplete. Here the sample spans 100,000 to 150,000 clones, around 77% being singletons. The sample comprised PBMCs. The receptors derive from an older woman in good health and CMV-seronegative.

The rearrangement links TRBV28 to TRBJ2-7; TRBD2 matches 7 bases. CDR1 and CDR2 from the germline V gene are MDHEN and SYDVKM. V lost 4 bases to trimming and J lost 0 bases; unmatched junction nucleotides: 6. The CDR3 is 15 amino acids. CDR3 sequence reads: CASSSMGGSSYEQYF. In DNA form, the CDR3 reads TGTGCCAGCAGTTCGATGGGGGGGAGCTCCTACGAGCAGTACTTC.

Comments on this clone: Germline is not matched at one junction end, which may reflect a read error. This chain uses TRBV7-9 with TRBJ1-5, with 8 bases matching TRBD1. Germline-derived CDR1 and CDR2 are SEHNR and FQNEAQ (reference sequence). This CDR3 contains 17 residues. DNA for the CDR3: TGTTCCAGCAGTTCCGTCCCCGGGACAGGAGGGACTCAGCCCCAGCATTTT. Translating gives CSSSSVPGTGGTQPQHF.

V and J are TRBV18 and TRBJ1-1; D may be TRBD1 (5 bases). CDR3 length: 14 residues. Germline V gene data show CDR1 as KGHSH and CDR2 as LQKENI. Trimming removed 8 bases at V and 3 bases at J, with 16 bases between. CDR3 residues: CASGGEGRDTEAFF. CDR3 DNA sequence: TGTGCCAGCGGCGGGGAGGGACGGGACACTGAAGCTTTCTTT. The variable domain in full, with the rest retrieved from reference TRBV18 and TRBJ1-1, is NAGVMQNPRHLVRRRGQEARLRCSPMKGHSHVYWYRQLPEEGLKFMVYLQKENIIDESGMPKERFSAEFPKEGPSILRIQQVVRGDSAAYFCASGGEGRDTEAFFGQGTRLTVV.

This chain joins TRBV6-6 and TRBJ2-2, with TRBD2 identical over 15 bases. Germline CDR1 MNHNY, CDR2 SVGAGI (reference sequence). The CDR3 totals 16 residues. After removal of 2 bases from V and 8 bases from J, the junction contained 3 bases not matched to a gene. The CDR3 protein is CASSYEGTSGRGELFF. The DNA for the CDR3 is TGTGCCAGCAGTTACGAAGGGACTAGCGGGAGGGGGGAGCTGTTTTTT.